The entry that follows covers one T cell receptor (beta chain) sequence. Its specificity is unknown. The CDR3 length is 13 residues. V lost 1 base to trimming and J lost 11 bases, with 9 bases between them. Germline lookup yields CDR1 LGHNA and CDR2 YSLEER. Libraries were prepared by immunoSEQ multiplex PCR; TCRdb keeps only in-frame clonotypes and omits some of them. The sample lists about 3,900 clones; less than 80% were seen once. The data were taken from a study of tissue T cells after allogeneic stem cell transplantation. Whole-study results and caveats: In patients and mice, blood and spleen missed much of tissue repertoire. Motif-based clustering found tissue-specific repertoire signatures shared across patients, though few clones were shared. Within patients, tissue anatomy strongly shaped TCR repertoire composition. Some tissue clones might be persisting host cells; their alloreactivity or antigen specificity was not determined.

The material sequenced was left colon tissue, taken at autopsy. This rearrangement joins TRBV4-3 to TRBJ1-6; no clear D. This clonotype originated in a woman aged 18-49 years with breast cancer. The CDR3 coding sequence is TGCGCCAGCAGCCAAGGAATGGTTGCACCCCTCCACTTT. Translated, it gives CASSQGMVAPLHF.